This TCR beta chain was found in a study of shared clonotypes between healthy human individuals. The unsorted PBMC replicate PCRs were performed with approximately 330 ng DNA, approximately 27,000 T cell genomes. The method was immunoSEQ multiplex PCR; TCRdb's version includes in-frame clones alone and lacks a portion of them. The sample shows fewer than 600,000 clones, roughly three quarters of them seen only once. The donors, healthy adults who were HIV-negative, had experienced no recent acute infections or vaccinations. All participating donors were Caucasian adults from Nashville, Tennessee. Each unsorted sample relied on 70 million to 90 million PBMCs as its source of genomic DNA. The germline CDR1 and CDR2 sequences are WNHNN and SYGVQD (reference sequence). This CDR3 region has 15 residues. V was clipped by 2 bases and J by 4 bases, with 13 bases between them.

The sample consisted of PBMCs. This chain links TRBV10-1 with TRBJ2-3; the D gene is possibly TRBD2 (6 bases). This sequence was found in a woman aged 40 to 55 in good health. Some clones in this sample may be carry-over from other donors' samples. CDR3: CASSEGRRVADTQYF. The CDR3 DNA sequence: TGCGCCAGCAGTGAGGGGAGGAGAGTCGCAGATACGCAGTATTTT.